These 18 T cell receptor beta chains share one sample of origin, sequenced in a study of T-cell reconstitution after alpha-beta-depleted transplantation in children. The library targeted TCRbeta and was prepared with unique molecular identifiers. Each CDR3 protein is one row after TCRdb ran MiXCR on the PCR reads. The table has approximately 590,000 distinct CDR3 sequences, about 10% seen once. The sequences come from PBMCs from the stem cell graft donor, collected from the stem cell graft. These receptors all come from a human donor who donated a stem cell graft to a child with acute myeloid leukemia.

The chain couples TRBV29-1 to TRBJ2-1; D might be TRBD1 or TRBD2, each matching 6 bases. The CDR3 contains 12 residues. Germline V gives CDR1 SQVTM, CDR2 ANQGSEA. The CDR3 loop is CSVATGGNEQFF. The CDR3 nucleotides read TGCAGTGTGGCGACAGGAGGGAATGAGCAGTTCTTC.

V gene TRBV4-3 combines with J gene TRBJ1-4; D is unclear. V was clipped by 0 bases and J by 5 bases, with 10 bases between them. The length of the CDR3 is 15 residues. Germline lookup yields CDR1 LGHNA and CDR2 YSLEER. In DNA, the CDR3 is TGCGCCAGCAGCCAAGAATTGGGATGGAATGAAAAACTGTTTTTT. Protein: CASSQELGWNEKLFF.

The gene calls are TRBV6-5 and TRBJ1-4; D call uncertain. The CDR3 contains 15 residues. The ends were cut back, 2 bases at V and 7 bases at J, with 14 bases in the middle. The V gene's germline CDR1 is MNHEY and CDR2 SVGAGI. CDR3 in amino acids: CASSYGRLGIEKLFF. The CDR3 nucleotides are TGTGCCAGCAGTTACGGAAGATTGGGCATTGAAAAACTGTTTTTT.

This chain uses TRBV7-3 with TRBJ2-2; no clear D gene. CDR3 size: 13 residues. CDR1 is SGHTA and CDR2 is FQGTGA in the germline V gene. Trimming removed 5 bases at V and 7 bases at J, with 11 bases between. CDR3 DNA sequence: TGTGCCAGCAGCACCACCCTCGGCGGGGAGCTGTTTTTT. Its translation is CASSTTLGGELFF.

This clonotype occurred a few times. CDR3 loop: CASRATGGDETQYF. For the CDR3, the DNA is TGTGCCAGCAGAGCCACAGGGGGAGACGAGACCCAGTACTTC. This chain uses TRBV12-3 or TRBV12-4 with TRBJ2-5, with 8 bases lining up with TRBD1. V lost 6 bases to trimming and J lost 5 bases; unmatched junction nucleotides: 8. The CDR3 is made up of 14 amino acids.

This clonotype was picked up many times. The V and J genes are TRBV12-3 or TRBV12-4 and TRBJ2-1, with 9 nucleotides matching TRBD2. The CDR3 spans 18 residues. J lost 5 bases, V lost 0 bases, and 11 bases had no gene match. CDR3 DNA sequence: TGTGCCAGCAGTTTAGCTGGTCGCGGGAGGGCGAAAAACAATGAGCAGTTCTTC. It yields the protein CASSLAGRGRAKNNEQFF.

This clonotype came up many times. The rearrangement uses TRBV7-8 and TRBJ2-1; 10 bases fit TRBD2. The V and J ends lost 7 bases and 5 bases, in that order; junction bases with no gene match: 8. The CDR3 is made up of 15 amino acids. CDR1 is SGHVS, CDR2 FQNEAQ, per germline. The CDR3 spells CASTLSGRLDNEQFF. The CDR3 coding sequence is TGTGCCAGCACCCTTAGCGGGAGGCTTGACAATGAGCAGTTCTTC.

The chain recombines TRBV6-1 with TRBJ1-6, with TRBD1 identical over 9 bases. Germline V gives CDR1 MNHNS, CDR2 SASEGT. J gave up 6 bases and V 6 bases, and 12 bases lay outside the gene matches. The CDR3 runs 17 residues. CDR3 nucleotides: TGTGCCAGCAGGAACCCCGGGACAGGGCCGGGTAATTCACCCCTCCACTTT. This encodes CASRNPGTGPGNSPLHF.

The CDR3 sequence is CSARDSGANVLTF. CDR3 coding DNA: TGCAGCGCACGGGACTCTGGGGCCAACGTCCTGACTTTC. The genes are TRBV29-1 and TRBJ2-6, with D perhaps TRBD2 (5 bases). The CDR3 is 13 residues long. Per the germline V gene, CDR1 is SQVTM and CDR2 is ANQGSEA. V was cut by 7 bases and J by 0 bases, with 7 bases left in between.

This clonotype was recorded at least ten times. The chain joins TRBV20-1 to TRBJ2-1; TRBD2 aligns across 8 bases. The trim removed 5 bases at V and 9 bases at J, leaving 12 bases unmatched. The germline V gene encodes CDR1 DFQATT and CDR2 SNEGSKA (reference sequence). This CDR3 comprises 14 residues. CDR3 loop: CSAAGLVAGREQFF. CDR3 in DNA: TGCAGTGCTGCGGGACTAGTTGCGGGCCGTGAGCAGTTCTTC.

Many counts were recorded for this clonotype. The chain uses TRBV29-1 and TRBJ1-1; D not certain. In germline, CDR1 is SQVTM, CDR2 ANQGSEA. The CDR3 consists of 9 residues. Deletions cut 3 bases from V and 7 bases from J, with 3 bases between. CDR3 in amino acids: CSVESEAFF. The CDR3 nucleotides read TGCAGCGTTGAGAGTGAAGCTTTCTTT.

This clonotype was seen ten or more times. CDR3: CASSYSRGTGRGYEQYF. The DNA of the CDR3 is TGTGCCAGCAGTTACAGTCGTGGGACAGGGAGAGGCTACGAGCAGTACTTC. V usage is TRBV6-5 and J usage is TRBJ2-7, with 9 bases that match TRBD1. The CDR3 loop spans 17 amino acids. V gave up 2 bases and J gave up 3 bases; unmatched junction bases: 11. From germline, CDR1 is MNHEY and CDR2 SVGAGI.

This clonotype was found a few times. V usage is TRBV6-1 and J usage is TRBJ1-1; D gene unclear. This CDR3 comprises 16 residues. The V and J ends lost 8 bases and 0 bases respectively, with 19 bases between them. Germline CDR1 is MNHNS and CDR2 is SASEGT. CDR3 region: CASLVSRTALNTEAFF. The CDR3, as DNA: TGTGCCAGCCTCGTCAGTCGGACGGCCTTGAACACTGAAGCTTTCTTT.

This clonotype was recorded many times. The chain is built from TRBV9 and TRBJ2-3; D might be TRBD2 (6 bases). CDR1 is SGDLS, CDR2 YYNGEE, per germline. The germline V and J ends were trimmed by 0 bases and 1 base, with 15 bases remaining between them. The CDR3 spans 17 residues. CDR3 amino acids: CASSVVPGSVGTDTQYF. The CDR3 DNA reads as TGTGCCAGCAGCGTAGTGCCCGGGAGTGTTGGCACAGATACGCAGTATTTT.

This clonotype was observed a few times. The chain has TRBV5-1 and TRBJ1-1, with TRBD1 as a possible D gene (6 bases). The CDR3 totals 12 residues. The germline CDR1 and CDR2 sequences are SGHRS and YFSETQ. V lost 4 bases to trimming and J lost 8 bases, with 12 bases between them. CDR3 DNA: TGCGCCAGCAGCCCCTCACAGGGAGAAGCTTTCTTT. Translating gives CASSPSQGEAFF.

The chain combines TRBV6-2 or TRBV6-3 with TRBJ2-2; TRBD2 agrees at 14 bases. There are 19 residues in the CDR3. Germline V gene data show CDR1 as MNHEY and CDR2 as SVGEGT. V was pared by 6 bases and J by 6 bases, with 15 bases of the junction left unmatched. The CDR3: CASRRSTSGRAFGAGELFF. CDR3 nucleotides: TGTGCCAGCAGACGGTCGACTAGCGGGAGGGCCTTCGGAGCCGGGGAGCTGTTTTTT.

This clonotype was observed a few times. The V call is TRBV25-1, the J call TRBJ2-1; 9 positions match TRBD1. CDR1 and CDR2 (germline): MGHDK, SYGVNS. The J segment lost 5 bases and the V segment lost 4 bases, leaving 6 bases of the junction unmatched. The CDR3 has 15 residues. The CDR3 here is CASSVPGQGNNEQFF. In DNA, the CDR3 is TGTGCCAGCAGTGTCCCGGGACAGGGTAACAATGAGCAGTTCTTC.

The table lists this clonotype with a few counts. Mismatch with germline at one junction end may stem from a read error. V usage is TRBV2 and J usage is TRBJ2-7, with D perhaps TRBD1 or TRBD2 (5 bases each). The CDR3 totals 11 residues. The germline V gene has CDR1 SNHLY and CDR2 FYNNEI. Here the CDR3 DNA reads TGTGCCAGCAGTGACCATGTGGGACGGCTCTTC. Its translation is CASSDHVGRLF.